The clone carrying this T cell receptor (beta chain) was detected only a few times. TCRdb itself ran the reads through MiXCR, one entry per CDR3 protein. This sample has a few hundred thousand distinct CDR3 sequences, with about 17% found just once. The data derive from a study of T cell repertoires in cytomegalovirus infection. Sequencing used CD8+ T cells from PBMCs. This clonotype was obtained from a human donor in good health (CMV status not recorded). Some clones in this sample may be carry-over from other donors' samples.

CDR3 sequence: CASTGLARSGNTIYF. In DNA, the CDR3 is TGTGCCAGCACCGGACTGGCCCGCTCTGGAAACACCATATATTTT. J is TRBJ1-3 and V is TRBV12-3 or TRBV12-4, with D hard to call. The CDR3 runs to 15 residues. Trimming shortened V by 7 bases and J by 0 bases, and 13 bases separated the two germline ends.